This TCR beta chain was documented in a study of shared clonotypes between healthy human individuals. Participating donors were healthy, HIV-negative adults free of recent acute infections or vaccinations. The run depth of the assay was deep. TCRdb's copy holds only in-frame clones and misses some; the assay was immunoSEQ multiplex PCR. Of some 790,000 clones listed, 55% to 80% were seen once; the top ten hold under 2%. This CDR3 comprises 13 residues. The germline V gene encodes CDR1 LGHNT and CDR2 FRNRAP. V was pared by 6 bases and J by 1 base, with 9 bases between. The sequencing sample was made of memory CD4+ T cells sorted from blood. Specified subset: CD45RA-negative fraction. The gene calls are TRBV12-5 and TRBJ1-1, with no clear D. The source is a woman under 40 in good health. CDR3 amino acids: CASGQVGNTEAFF. The CDR3 DNA reads as TGTGCTAGTGGCCAGGTTGGGAACACTGAAGCTTTCTTT.